The TCR beta chain described here comes from a study of blood T cell repertoires in COVID-19. Overall study context: Researchers got acute and convalescent COVID-19 samples from the United States, Italy and Spain.

The J segment lost 4 bases and the V segment lost 0 bases, leaving 14 bases of the junction unmatched. The CDR3 extends over 19 amino acids. CDR1 is SGHAT, CDR2 FQNNGV, per germline. Only in-frame clones appear in the TCRdb table, and some are missing; sequencing was by immunoSEQ multiplex PCR. The profile covers 180,000 or so clones, with around 85% appearing a single time and 6.5% to 9% taken by the ten largest. This sequence was found in a woman aged 55-70 years with acute or convalescent COVID-19. This sequence joins TRBV11-2 and TRBJ2-1, with 8 nucleotides matching TRBD2. The sequencing sample was made of peripheral blood. The CDR3 bases are TGTGCCAGCAGCTTAGATATTCCCTCGGGGGTAGCGGGATACAATGAGCAGTTCTTC. Its protein product is CASSLDIPSGVAGYNEQFF.